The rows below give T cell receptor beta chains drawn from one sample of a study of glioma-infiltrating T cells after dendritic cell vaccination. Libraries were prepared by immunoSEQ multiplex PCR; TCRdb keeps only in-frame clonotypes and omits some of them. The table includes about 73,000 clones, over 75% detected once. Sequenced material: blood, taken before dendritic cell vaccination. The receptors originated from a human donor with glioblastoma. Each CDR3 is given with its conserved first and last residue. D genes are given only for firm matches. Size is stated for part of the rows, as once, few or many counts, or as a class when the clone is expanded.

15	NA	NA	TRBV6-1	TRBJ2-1	TGTGCCAGCAGTGGGTTTGGGGCTTATGCTCCGAGGTCGTTCTTC	CASSGFGAYAPRSFF
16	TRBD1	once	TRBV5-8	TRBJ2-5	TGTGCCAGCAGATCGCCCCTAGACAGGGGTGACGAGACCCAGTACTTC	CASRSPLDRGDETQYF
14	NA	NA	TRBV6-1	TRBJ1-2	TGTGCCAGCAGAGTCGAGGAAAGTAACTATGGCTACACCTTC	CASRVEESNYGYTF
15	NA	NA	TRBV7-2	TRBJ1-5	TGTGCCAGCAGCTTTCGACATGGGGAGGCTCAGCCCCAGCATTTT	CASSFRHGEAQPQHF
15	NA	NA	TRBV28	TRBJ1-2	TGTGCCAGCAGTTTATCGTCAGGGGATTACTATGGCTACACCTTC	CASSLSSGDYYGYTF
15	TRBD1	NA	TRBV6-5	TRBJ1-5	TGTGCCAGCAGCATGACAGGGGGCACAACTCAGCCCCAGCATTTT	CASSMTGGTTQPQHF
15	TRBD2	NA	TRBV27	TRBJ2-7	TGTGCCAGCAGCTTGGGACTAGCGGGGTTTTACGAGCAGTACTTC	CASSLGLAGFYEQYF
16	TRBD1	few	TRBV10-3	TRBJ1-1	TGTGCCATCAGTGAGACACGGACAGGGGGGAACACTGAAGCTTTCTTT	CAISETRTGGNTEAFF
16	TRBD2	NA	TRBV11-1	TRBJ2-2	TGTGCCAGCAGTCTTCAGGCGGGGGCGAACACCGGGGAGCTGTTTTTT	CASSLQAGANTGELFF
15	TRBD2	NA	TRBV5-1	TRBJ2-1	TGCGCCAGCAGCTTGGCTAGCGGGGTTCTCAATGAGCAGTTCTTC	CASSLASGVLNEQFF
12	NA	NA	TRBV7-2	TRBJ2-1	TGTGCCAGCAGCTTATCCCTCCATGAGCAGTTCTTC	CASSLSLHEQFF
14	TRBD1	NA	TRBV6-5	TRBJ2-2	TGTGCCAGCAGCAGGACAGGGGACACCGGGGAGCTGTTTTTT	CASSRTGDTGELFF
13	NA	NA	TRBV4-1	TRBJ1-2	TGCGCCAGCAGCCAGTACGGTGTCCCAGGCTACACCTTC	CASSQYGVPGYTF
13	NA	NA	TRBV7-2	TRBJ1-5	TGTGCCAGCAGCCCTAATAGCAATCAGCCCCAGCATTTT	CASSPNSNQPQHF
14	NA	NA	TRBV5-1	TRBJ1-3	TGCGCCAGCAGCTTAGGGGCAACTGGAAACACCATATATTTT	CASSLGATGNTIYF
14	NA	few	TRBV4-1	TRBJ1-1	TGCGCCAGCAGCCAAGTTGGGCAGAACACTGAAGCTTTCTTT	CASSQVGQNTEAFF
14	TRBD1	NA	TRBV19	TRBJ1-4	TGTGCCAGCCACCCGGACAGGGCTTCTGAAAAACTGTTTTTT	CASHPDRASEKLFF
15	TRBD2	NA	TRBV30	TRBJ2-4	TGTGCCGGGGGGGTGTATAAAAAGGCCAAAAACATTCAGTACTTC	CAGGVYKKAKNIQYF
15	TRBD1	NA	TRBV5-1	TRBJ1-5	TGCGCCAGCAGCTTCCGAGGGGGCGGGGATCAGCCCCAGCATTTT	CASSFRGGGDQPQHF
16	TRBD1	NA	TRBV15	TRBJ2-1	TGTGCCACCAGCAGAGATACGGGACAGGGCTCCAATGAGCAGTTCTTC	CATSRDTGQGSNEQFF
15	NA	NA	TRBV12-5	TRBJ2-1	TGTGCTAGTGGTTTGGTACGGCCGGGAGTGCTTGAGCAGTTCTTC	CASGLVRPGVLEQFF
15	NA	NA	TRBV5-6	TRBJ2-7	TGTGCCAGCAGCTTAGCGGACAGTCTTTTCTACGAGCAGTACTTC	CASSLADSLFYEQYF
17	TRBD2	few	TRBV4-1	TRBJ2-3	TGCGCCAGCAGCCCGGCGGGGGGGAGGGCTAGCACAGATACGCAGTATTTT	CASSPAGGRASTDTQYF
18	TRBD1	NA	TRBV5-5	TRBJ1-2	TGTGCCAGCAGCTTCGTATTGACAGGGACCGAGGTATGGCTGGGCTACACCTTC	CASSFVLTGTEVWLGYTF
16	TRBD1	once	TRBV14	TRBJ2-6	TGTGCCAGCAGCCACACGACAGGGCGCGGGGCCAACGTCCTGACTTTC	CASSHTTGRGANVLTF
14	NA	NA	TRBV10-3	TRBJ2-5	TGTGCCACCGCCGGCCGGACAGTACAAGAGACCCAGTACTTC	CATAGRTVQETQYF
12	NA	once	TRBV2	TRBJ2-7	TGTGCCAGCAGTGCAGATTCAGGAAAGCAGTACTTC	CASSADSGKQYF
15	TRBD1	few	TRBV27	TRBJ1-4	TGTGCCAGCAGTACTAGGGGGCTGGCTAATGAAAAACTGTTTTTT	CASSTRGLANEKLFF
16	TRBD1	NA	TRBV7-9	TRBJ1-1	TGTGCCAGCAGCTTATGGGGGGGACAGGCGAACACTGAAGCTTTCTTT	CASSLWGGQANTEAFF
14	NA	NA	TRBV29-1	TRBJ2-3	TGCAGCGTTGATTGGCCCCAGGGTACGGATACGCAGTATTTT	CSVDWPQGTDTQYF
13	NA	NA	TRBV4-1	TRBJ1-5	TGCGCCAGCAGCCAAGAGGAGCATCAGCCCCAGCATTTT	CASSQEEHQPQHF
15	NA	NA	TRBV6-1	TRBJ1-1	TGTGCCAGCAGTTTAGAGGGGGAGCGGAGCACTGAAGCTTTCTTT	CASSLEGERSTEAFF
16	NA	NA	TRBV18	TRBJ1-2	TGTGCCAGCTCTCCGATGGGACAACTCTTTGGTTATGGCTACACCTTC	CASSPMGQLFGYGYTF
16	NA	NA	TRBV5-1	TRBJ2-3	TGCGCCAGCAGCATATGGACGGCTAAAGGGGTTAATACGCAGTATTTT	CASSIWTAKGVNTQYF
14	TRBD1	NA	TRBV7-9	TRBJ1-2	TGTGCCAGCAGCCTAGGACAGGGGAGCGGTGGCTACACCTTC	CASSLGQGSGGYTF
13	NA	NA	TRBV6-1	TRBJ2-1	TGTGCCAGCCGAATGACACTCCGCGATGAGCAGTTCTTC	CASRMTLRDEQFF
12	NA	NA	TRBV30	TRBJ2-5	TGTGCCTGGACTCTACAGGGAGAGACCCAGTACTTC	CAWTLQGETQYF
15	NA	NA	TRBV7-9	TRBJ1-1	TGTGCCAGCAGCCATCATTCCGGGGGAGATACTGAAGCTTTCTTT	CASSHHSGGDTEAFF
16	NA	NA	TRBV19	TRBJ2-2	TGTGCCAGTAGATGGAACCAGGTATCGAACACCGGGGAGCTGTTTTTT	CASRWNQVSNTGELFF
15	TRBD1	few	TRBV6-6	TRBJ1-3	TGTGCCAGCAGCCCCGGGACAGGGGGTGCAAACACCATATATTTT	CASSPGTGGANTIYF
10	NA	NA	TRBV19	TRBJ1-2	TGTGCCAGTAGCAGATATGGCTACACCTTC	CASSRYGYTF
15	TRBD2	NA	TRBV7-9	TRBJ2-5	TGTGCCAGCAGCTTATTAGCGGGAGGGGGAGAGACCCAGTACTTC	CASSLLAGGGETQYF
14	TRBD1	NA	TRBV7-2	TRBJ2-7	TGTGCCAGCAGCCAGCACCCAGGGGGCTACGAGCAGTACTTC	CASSQHPGGYEQYF
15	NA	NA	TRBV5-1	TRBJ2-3	TGCGCCAGCAGCTTGGTATCTGGGGGGGCGGATACGCAGTATTTT	CASSLVSGGADTQYF
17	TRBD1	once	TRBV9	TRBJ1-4	TGTGCCAGCTCGCGGGACAGGGGGCTCGCGGCTAATGAAAAACTGTTTTTT	CASSRDRGLAANEKLFF
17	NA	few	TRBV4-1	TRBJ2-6	TGCGCCAGCAGCCCGACAGGTACAGGCTCTGGGGCCAACGTCCTGACTTTC	CASSPTGTGSGANVLTF
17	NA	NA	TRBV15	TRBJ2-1	TGTGCCACCAGCAGAGAAAGGACGGGGAGCTCCTACAATGAGCAGTTCTTC	CATSRERTGSSYNEQFF
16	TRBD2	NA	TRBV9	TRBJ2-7	TGTGCCAGCAGCCCCCAAGGAGCGGGGGTCACCTACGAGCAGTACTTC	CASSPQGAGVTYEQYF
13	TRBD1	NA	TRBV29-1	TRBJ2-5	TGCAGCGTTGAAGGACAGGGTGGCGAGACCCAGTACTTC	CSVEGQGGETQYF